This T cell receptor beta chain was captured in a study of T cell responses to AZD1222 COVID-19 vaccine listed by TCRdb under 2021. With regard to the full study: AZD1222 recipients whose second dose came at about 4 weeks and those whose second dose came at about 12 weeks were combined into one group, since spike-specific TCR depth and breadth did not differ between the two schedules. Trial participants were enrolled by age into subgroups of 18-55, 56-69 and 70-plus years, and around 150, 29 and 61 TCR-sequenced participants, respectively, were included in these subgroups. TCR sequencing covered more than 230 trial participants: nearly 210 given two doses of AZD1222 and about 26 given two doses of MenACWY control vaccine. Findings and caveats that apply to the study as a whole: Conclusions about previously exposed vaccinees were limited because only six AZD1222 recipients were SARS-CoV-2 seropositive at baseline. Because no samples from the day 14 peak response were available, repertoires could be characterized only after the peak T cell response. Vaccine-associated CD4 TCRs spanned the whole spike protein, with dominant responses in regions 160-218 and 743-854. Most participants were white British and females outnumbered males, and the authors suggested that clonal diversity may have been underestimated. After two AZD1222 doses, spike-specific TCR breadth and depth were significantly higher than at day 0 and than in MenACWY recipients. Epitopes outside the regions mutated in the B.1.351 and B.1.1.7 variants were reportedly recognized by nearly half of the unique spike-specific TCRs. The 56-69-year group was small, and its depth increase did not reach significance, likely because of low power.

Deletion took 2 bases off V and 9 bases off J, with a span of 14 bases between the germline ends. CDR1 and CDR2 are read off the germline V gene as MDHEN and SYDVKM. The CDR3 spans 14 residues, from the cysteine through the phenylalanine. The sequence is cut down to CDR3 DNA, 42 bases in frame from base 1. Remarks on this clone: Its antigen remains undetermined. One base away there is no much larger clone; base qualities are not given.

The CDR3 regions of human TCRbeta chains were subjected to immunosequencing. The authors' pipeline ran thus. TCRs in the repertoires were compared against a reference library of SARS-CoV-2-specific TCRs that had been generated with the MIRA antigen-specificity platform. Breadth meant the fraction of unique TCRs that were SARS-CoV-2-associated, whereas depth meant the fraction of total T cells that were SARS-CoV-2-associated. Each spike-specific TCR was assigned to its reactive spike region and to a CD4 or CD8 class using the MIRA data. Log10-transformed breadth and depth values were compared by one-way ANOVA with Sidak's multiple comparisons tests. The clones in this table, taken by TCRdb from immuneACCESS, are in-frame only. Not every clone is retained; where verified, under half of the shortfall comes from an unresolved V gene, and the cause of the rest is unknown. From that table come the V and J calls and clone size; the DNA was used to work out D and trimming. This sample has 95,000 to 150,000 clones in its table, and approximately 89% of those were observed once. 4% to 5.5% of the sample belongs to the ten largest clones.

The sample's time point label, decoded: baseline before first vaccination. The vaccinee samples were drawn from two UK trials, COV001 and COV002, one of which was a single-blind randomized controlled phase 2/3 trial testing AZD1222 (ChAdOx1 nCoV-19) in healthy adults. Trial participant PBMC samples were collected at day 0 and day 28 after the second dose for TCRbeta chain sequencing. This receptor was taken from an adult in good health. Recombination linked TRBV28 to TRBJ1-5; no D gene call is confident. The sequences come from peripheral blood, collected on day 0 of AZD1222 vaccination. The DNA is as follows: TGTGCCAGCAGTTTAAATTCAGGCGCCGGGCCCCAGCATTTT. The encoded protein is CASSLNSGAGPQHF.